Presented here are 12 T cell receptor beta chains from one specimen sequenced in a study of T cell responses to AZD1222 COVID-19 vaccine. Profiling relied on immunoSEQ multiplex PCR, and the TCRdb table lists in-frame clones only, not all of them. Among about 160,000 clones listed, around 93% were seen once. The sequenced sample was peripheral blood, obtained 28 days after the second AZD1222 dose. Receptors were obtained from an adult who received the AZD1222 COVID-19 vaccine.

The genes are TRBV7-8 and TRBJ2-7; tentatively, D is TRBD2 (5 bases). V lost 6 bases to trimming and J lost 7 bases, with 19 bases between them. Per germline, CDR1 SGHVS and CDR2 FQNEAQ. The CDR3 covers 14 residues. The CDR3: CASSPWRTGGEQYF. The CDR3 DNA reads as TGTGCCAGCAGTCCATGGAGGACGGGCGGAGAGCAGTACTTC.

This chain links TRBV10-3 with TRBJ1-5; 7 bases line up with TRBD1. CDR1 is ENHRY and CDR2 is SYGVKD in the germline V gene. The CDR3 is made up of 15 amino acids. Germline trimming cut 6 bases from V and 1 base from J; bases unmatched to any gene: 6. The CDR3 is CAISPDRASNQPQHF. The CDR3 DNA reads TGTGCCATCAGCCCTGACAGGGCCAGCAATCAGCCCCAGCATTTT.

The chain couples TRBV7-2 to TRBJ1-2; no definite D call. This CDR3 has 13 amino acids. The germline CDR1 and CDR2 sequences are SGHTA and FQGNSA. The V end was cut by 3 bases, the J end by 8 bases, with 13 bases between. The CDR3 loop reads CASSFNTIGGYTF. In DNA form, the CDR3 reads TGTGCCAGCAGCTTTAACACGATCGGGGGCTACACCTTC.

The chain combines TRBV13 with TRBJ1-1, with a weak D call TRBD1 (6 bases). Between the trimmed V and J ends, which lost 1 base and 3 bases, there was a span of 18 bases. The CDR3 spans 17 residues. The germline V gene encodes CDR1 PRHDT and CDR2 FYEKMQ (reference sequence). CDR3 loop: CASSLARGGFRDTEAFF. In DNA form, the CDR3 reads TGTGCCAGCAGCTTAGCCAGGGGTGGGTTTCGGGACACTGAAGCTTTCTTT.

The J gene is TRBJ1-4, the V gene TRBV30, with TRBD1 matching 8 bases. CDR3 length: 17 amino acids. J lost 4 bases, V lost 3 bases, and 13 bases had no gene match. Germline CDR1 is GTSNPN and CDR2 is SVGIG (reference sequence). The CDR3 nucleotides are TGTGCCTGGAGCCCCGGGACAGGCACCCCGAATAATGAAAAACTGTTTTTT. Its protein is CAWSPGTGTPNNEKLFF.

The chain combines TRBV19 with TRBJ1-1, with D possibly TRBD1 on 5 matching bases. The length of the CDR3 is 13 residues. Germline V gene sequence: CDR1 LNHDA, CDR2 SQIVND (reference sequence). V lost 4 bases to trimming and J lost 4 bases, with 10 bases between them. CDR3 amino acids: CASSTGLLTEAFF. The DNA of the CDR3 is TGTGCCAGTAGTACGGGACTCCTCACTGAAGCTTTCTTT. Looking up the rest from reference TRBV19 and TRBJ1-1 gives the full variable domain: DGGITQSPKYLFRKEGQNVTLSCEQNLNHDAMYWYRQDPGQGLRLIYYSQIVNDFQKGDIAEGYSVSREKKESFPLTVTSAQKNPTAFYLCASSTGLLTEAFFGQGTRLTVV.

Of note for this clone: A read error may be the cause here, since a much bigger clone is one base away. The CDR3 loop reads CASRPGSYGYTF. In DNA, the CDR3 is TGTGCCAGCAGGCCAGGGAGCTATGGCTACACCTTC. V is TRBV25-1 and J is TRBJ1-2; possible D gene TRBD1, 5 bases. V shed 6 bases and J shed 4 bases, with 9 bases lying between them. In germline, CDR1 is MGHDK, CDR2 SYGVNS. The CDR3 runs to 12 residues.

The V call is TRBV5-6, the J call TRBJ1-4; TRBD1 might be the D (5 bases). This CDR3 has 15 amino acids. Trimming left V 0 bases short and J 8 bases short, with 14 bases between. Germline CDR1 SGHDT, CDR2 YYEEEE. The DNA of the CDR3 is TGTGCCAGCAGCTTGGGGTTACAGGTTCGGGAAAAACTGTTTTTT. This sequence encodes CASSLGLQVREKLFF.

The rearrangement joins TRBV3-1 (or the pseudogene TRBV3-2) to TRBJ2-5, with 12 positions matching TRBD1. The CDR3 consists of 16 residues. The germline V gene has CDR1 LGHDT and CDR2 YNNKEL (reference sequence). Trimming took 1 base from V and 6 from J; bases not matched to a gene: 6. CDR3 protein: CASSQAGTGGSQTQYF. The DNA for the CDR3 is TGTGCCAGCAGCCAAGCCGGGACAGGGGGCAGCCAGACCCAGTACTTC.

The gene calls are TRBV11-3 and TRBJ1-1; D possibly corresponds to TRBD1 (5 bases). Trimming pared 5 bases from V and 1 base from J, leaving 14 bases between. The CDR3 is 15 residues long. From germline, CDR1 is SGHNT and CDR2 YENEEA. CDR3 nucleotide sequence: TGTGCCAGCAGCGACAGAGGGGCTTCGAACACTGAAGCTTTCTTT. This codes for CASSDRGASNTEAFF.

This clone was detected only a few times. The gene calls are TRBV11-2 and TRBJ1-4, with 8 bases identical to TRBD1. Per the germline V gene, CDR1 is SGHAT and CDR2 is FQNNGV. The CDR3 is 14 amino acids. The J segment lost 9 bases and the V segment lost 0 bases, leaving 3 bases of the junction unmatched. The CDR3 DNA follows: TGTGCCAGCAGCTTAGATCGACAGGGGAAAAAACTGTTTTTT. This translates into CASSLDRQGKKLFF.

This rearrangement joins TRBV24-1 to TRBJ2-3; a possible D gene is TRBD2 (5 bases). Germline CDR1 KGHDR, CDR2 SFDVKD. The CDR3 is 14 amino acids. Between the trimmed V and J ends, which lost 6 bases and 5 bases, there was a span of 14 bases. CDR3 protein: CATSSDYGVDTQYF. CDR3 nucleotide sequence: TGTGCCACCAGTTCTGACTATGGGGTAGATACGCAGTATTTT.